The next 9 T cell receptor beta chains were all read from a single sample in a study of cytomegalovirus exposure and HLA in healthy donors. Both 60 Vbeta primers and 13 Jbeta primers went into the PCR. Libraries were prepared by immunoSEQ multiplex PCR; TCRdb keeps only in-frame clonotypes and omits some of them. This repertoire shows around 160,000 clones, about four fifths found once; its top ten account for 8% to 10%. The sequencing sample was made of PBMCs. These receptors all stem from a male donor in good health and CMV-seropositive.

This chain joins TRBV6-5 and TRBJ1-6, with 8 bases matching TRBD1. V dropped 6 bases and J dropped 3; count of bases not matched to a gene: 4. The length of the CDR3 is 15 residues. CDR1 and CDR2 (germline): MNHEY, SVGAGI. Written as DNA, the CDR3 is TGTGCCAGCAGAGGCGACAGGGGCTATAATTCACCCCTCCACTTT. Translated: CASRGDRGYNSPLHF.

The CDR3: CACSRQGATEAFF. CDR3 nucleotides: TGTGCCTGCAGTCGACAGGGGGCTACTGAAGCTTTCTTT. The rearrangement links TRBV30 to TRBJ1-1, with 10 bases identical to TRBD1. Germline CDR1 GTSNPN, CDR2 SVGIG (reference sequence). Trimming took 6 bases from V and 5 from J; bases not matched to a gene: 6. The CDR3 totals 13 residues. Together with reference TRBV30 and TRBJ1-1, the CDR3 gives the full variable domain: SQTIHQWPATLVQPVGSPLSLECTVEGTSNPNLYWYRQAAGRGLQLLFYSVGIGQISSEVPQNLSASRPQDRQFILSSKKLLLSDSGFYLCACSRQGATEAFFGQGTRLTVV.

V gene TRBV28 combines with J gene TRBJ2-2; 12 bases match TRBD2. After removal of 6 bases from V and 5 bases from J, the junction contained 10 bases not matched to a gene. This CDR3 is built from 17 residues. The germline V gene encodes CDR1 MDHEN and CDR2 SYDVKM. DNA for the CDR3: TGTGCCAGCAGCCCTCTAGCGGGAGGGCCGGGGACCGGGGAGCTGTTTTTT. Protein product: CASSPLAGGPGTGELFF.

This clone appeared a single time. The chain links TRBV5-8 to TRBJ1-1; TRBD1 might be the D (6 bases). Germline CDR1 reads SGHTS; CDR2 reads YDEGEE. The V end was cut by 3 bases, the J end by 0 bases, with 9 bases between. The CDR3 has 14 amino acids. The CDR3 protein is CASSYGQLNTEAFF. DNA for the CDR3: TGTGCCAGCAGCTATGGACAGTTGAACACTGAAGCTTTCTTT. The variable domain in full, with the rest retrieved from reference TRBV5-8 and TRBJ1-1, is EAGVTQSPTHLIKTRGQQATLRCSPISGHTSVYWYQQALGLGLQFLLWYDEGEERNRGNFPPRFSGRQFPNYSSELNVNALELEDSALYLCASSYGQLNTEAFFGQGTRLTVV.

The chain employs TRBV30 and TRBJ1-5; D perhaps matches TRBD1 (6 bases). From germline, CDR1 is GTSNPN and CDR2 SVGIG (reference sequence). The V end was cut by 7 bases, the J end by 5 bases, with 21 bases between. The CDR3 covers 15 residues. In DNA form, the CDR3 reads TGTGCCTACTCTGGGGGGGCTCAGGGCCATCAGCCCCAGCATTTT. This sequence encodes CAYSGGAQGHQPQHF.

This clone was observed a handful of times. The chain links TRBV5-6 to TRBJ2-7; D call uncertain. CDR1 and CDR2 from the germline V gene are SGHDT and YYEEEE. V was cut by 2 bases and J by 5 bases, with 5 bases left in between. CDR3 length: 11 residues. CDR3 protein: CASSFNDEQYF. In nucleotides, the CDR3 is TGTGCCAGCAGCTTCAATGACGAGCAGTACTTC.

This clone was seen just once. The gene calls are TRBV27 and TRBJ1-4; D gene uncertain. This CDR3 is built from 15 residues. The germline V and J ends were trimmed by 4 bases and 5 bases, with 14 bases remaining between them. Per germline, CDR1 MNHEY and CDR2 SMNVEV (reference sequence). The CDR3 is CASSSRAGRNEKLFF. DNA of the CDR3: TGTGCCAGCAGTTCTAGAGCGGGAAGAAATGAAAAACTGTTTTTT.

The chain couples TRBV5-1 to TRBJ2-5; 7 positions agree with TRBD2. With V trimmed by 3 bases and J by 5 bases, 7 bases remained unmatched. CDR3 length equals 14 residues. CDR1 and CDR2 from the germline V gene are SGHRS and YFSETQ. The CDR3 loop reads CASSSGLELETQYF. CDR3 nucleotides: TGCGCCAGCAGCTCTGGACTAGAATTGGAGACCCAGTACTTC.

This clone came up once. The chain recombines TRBV30 with TRBJ1-2; D gene ambiguous. This CDR3 has 17 residues. Germline loops: CDR1 GTSNPN, CDR2 SVGIG (reference sequence). The V and J ends lost 2 bases and 0 bases respectively, with 19 bases between them. The CDR3 sequence is CAWSSWATKPSNYGYTF. The CDR3 DNA reads TGTGCCTGGAGTTCCTGGGCCACAAAACCTTCTAACTATGGCTACACCTTC.